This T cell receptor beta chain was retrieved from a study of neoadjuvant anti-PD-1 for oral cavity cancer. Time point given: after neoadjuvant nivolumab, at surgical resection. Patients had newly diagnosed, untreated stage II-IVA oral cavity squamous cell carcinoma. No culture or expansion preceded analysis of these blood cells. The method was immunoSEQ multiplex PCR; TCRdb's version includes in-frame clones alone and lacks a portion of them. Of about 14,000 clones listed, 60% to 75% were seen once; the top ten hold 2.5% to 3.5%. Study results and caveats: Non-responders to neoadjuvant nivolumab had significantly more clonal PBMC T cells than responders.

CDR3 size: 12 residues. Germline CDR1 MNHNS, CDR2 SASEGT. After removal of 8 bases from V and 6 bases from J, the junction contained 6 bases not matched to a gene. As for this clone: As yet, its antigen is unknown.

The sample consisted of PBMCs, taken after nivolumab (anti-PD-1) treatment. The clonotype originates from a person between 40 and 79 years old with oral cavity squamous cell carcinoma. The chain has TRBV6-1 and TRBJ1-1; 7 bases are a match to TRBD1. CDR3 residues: CASQGDGAEAFF. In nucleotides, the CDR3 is TGTGCCAGCCAGGGGGACGGCGCTGAAGCTTTCTTT.